These 27 T cell receptor beta chains were sequenced from one sample in a study of shared clonotypes between healthy human individuals. Data came from immunoSEQ multiplex PCR; TCRdb stores just in-frame clones and leaves some out. The profile shows about 1 million clones, around four fifths of them singletons. Specimen: memory CD4+ T cells sorted from blood. Subset reported: CD45RA-negative fraction. Source of these receptors: a man aged 18 to 29 in good health.

This chain links TRBV5-1 with TRBJ2-7, with a tentative D call TRBD1 (6 bases). The CDR3 sequence is 16 residues long. The germline gives CDR1 SGHRS, CDR2 YFSETQ. Trimming took off 0 bases at V and 2 bases at J, with 15 bases between the two ends. This CDR3 is CASSLDRTVKPYEQYF. CDR3 in DNA: TGCGCCAGCAGCTTGGATAGGACAGTAAAACCCTACGAGCAGTACTTC.

The V gene is TRBV2, the J gene TRBJ2-1, with 9 positions matching TRBD1. The CDR3 runs to 16 residues. Germline V lookup: CDR1 SNHLY, CDR2 FYNNEI. V lost 5 bases, J lost 9 bases, and 14 bases stayed unmatched. CDR3 nucleotides: TGTGCCAGCAGTTCTACAGGGGGCCCTAGTTTCGGTGAGCAGTTCTTC. Its translation: CASSSTGGPSFGEQFF.

V usage is TRBV7-3 and J usage is TRBJ2-2, with D tentatively TRBD1 (5 bases). V lost 4 bases to trimming and J lost 5 bases, with 8 bases between them. The CDR3 is 13 residues long. CDR1 SGHTA and CDR2 FQGTGA come from the germline V gene. CDR3 nucleotide sequence: TGTGCCAGCAGCTCCCGACAGACCGGGGAGCTGTTTTTT. It codes for CASSSRQTGELFF.

The genes are TRBV30 and TRBJ2-7; a weak D match, TRBD1 (5 bases). The CDR3 runs 16 residues. CDR1 is GTSNPN and CDR2 is SVGIG in the germline V gene (reference sequence). V shed 3 bases and J shed 3 bases, with 21 bases lying between them. The DNA of the CDR3 is TGTGCCTGGAGGGCCCCTGGGGCAGTTTTAGTCTACGAGCAGTACTTC. Amino acid sequence: CAWRAPGAVLVYEQYF.

The chain employs TRBV28 and TRBJ1-3; D uncertain. The CDR3 is made up of 15 amino acids. The V end lost 6 bases, the J end lost 4 bases, and 16 bases lay between the germline ends. The germline CDR1 and CDR2 sequences are MDHEN and SYDVKM. CDR3 in amino acids: CASSSRSRQGNTIYF. CDR3 in DNA: TGTGCCAGCAGCTCCCGGTCCAGGCAAGGAAACACCATATATTTT.

V gene TRBV10-3 combines with J gene TRBJ2-2, with TRBD1 identical over 11 bases. The V gene's germline CDR1 is ENHRY and CDR2 SYGVKD. The CDR3 is 15 amino acids. Germline trimming cut 4 bases from V and 7 bases from J; bases unmatched to any gene: 5. In nucleotides, the CDR3 is TGTGCCATCAGTGGGGACAGGGGGTCAAACGGGGAGCTGTTTTTT. This sequence encodes CAISGDRGSNGELFF.

The V gene is TRBV18, the J gene TRBJ1-1; D is possibly TRBD1 (6 bases). V shed 0 bases and J shed 4 bases, with 12 bases lying between them. The CDR3 totals 15 residues. The germline V gene encodes CDR1 KGHSH and CDR2 LQKENI. The CDR3 DNA sequence: TGTGCCAGCTCACCACCAGTTTCCAGGGGCACTGAAGCTTTCTTT. Translated: CASSPPVSRGTEAFF.

V usage is TRBV28 and J usage is TRBJ2-7, with TRBD1 matching over 7 bases. In germline, CDR1 is MDHEN, CDR2 SYDVKM. CDR3 length: 15 residues. The V and J ends lost 6 bases and 3 bases, in that order; junction bases with no gene match: 11. CDR3 sequence: CASRPGTVPSYEQYF. The CDR3 nucleotides are TGTGCCAGCAGACCAGGGACAGTACCCAGCTACGAGCAGTACTTC. Using reference TRBV28 and TRBJ2-7 for the parts outside the CDR3, the full variable domain is DVKVTQSSRYLVKRTGEKVFLECVQDMDHENMFWYRQDPGLGLRLIYFSYDVKMKEKGDIPEGYSVSREKKERFSLILESASTNQTSMYLCASRPGTVPSYEQYFGPGTRLTVT.

The V and J genes are TRBV7-9 and TRBJ2-5, with D maybe TRBD2 (6 bases). The CDR3 consists of 16 residues. V lost 4 bases, J lost 5 bases, and 20 bases lay in between. The germline V gene encodes CDR1 SEHNR and CDR2 FQNEAQ (reference sequence). The CDR3 is CASSSSPGLVRETQYF. The CDR3 DNA reads TGTGCCAGCAGCTCATCCCCGGGACTCGTAAGGGAGACCCAGTACTTC.

The chain combines TRBV5-1 with TRBJ2-4; TRBD1 aligns across 10 bases. Germline V lookup: CDR1 SGHRS, CDR2 YFSETQ. The CDR3 totals 15 residues. V trimming: 2 bases; J trimming: 7 bases; junction bases outside the gene matches: 6. CDR3 amino acids: CASSFRTGGNNIQYF. As DNA, the CDR3 is TGCGCCAGCAGCTTCCGGACAGGGGGTAATAACATTCAGTACTTC.

J is TRBJ1-2 and V is TRBV2; D gene ambiguous. The CDR3 runs 15 residues. CDR1 is SNHLY, CDR2 FYNNEI, per germline. V gave up 5 bases and J gave up 3 bases, with 16 bases separating them. In DNA form, the CDR3 reads TGTGCCAGCAGTACCACACCGGGGTGGGACTATGGCTACACCTTC. Protein sequence: CASSTTPGWDYGYTF.

V usage is TRBV6-1 and J usage is TRBJ1-1, with 11 bases lining up with TRBD1. Germline V gene sequence: CDR1 MNHNS, CDR2 SASEGT. V dropped 6 bases and J dropped 5; count of bases not matched to a gene: 2. The CDR3 runs to 13 residues. The CDR3 region is CASSRDRGTEAFF. The CDR3 DNA reads TGTGCCAGCAGCCGGGACAGGGGGACTGAAGCTTTCTTT.

The rearrangement joins TRBV21-1 to TRBJ1-6. TRBV21-1 is flagged as a pseudogene. The CDR3 has 18 amino acids. The CDR3 protein is CASSKAGTAGGRNSPLHF. The CDR3 nucleotides read TGTGCCAGCAGCAAAGCGGGGACGGCGGGGGGTCGCAATTCACCCCTCCACTTT.

The rearrangement links TRBV7-2 to TRBJ2-5, with D maybe TRBD2 (5 bases). The CDR3 contains 15 residues. Trimming shortened V by 5 bases and J by 2 bases, and 15 bases separated the two germline ends. The germline gives CDR1 SGHTA, CDR2 FQGNSA. CDR3 in amino acids: CASSRGDTRQETQYF. The CDR3 DNA is TGTGCCAGCAGCCGAGGCGATACTAGACAAGAGACCCAGTACTTC.

Many counts were recorded for this clone. The V gene is TRBV2, the J gene TRBJ1-2, with 10 bases fitting TRBD1. V shed 4 bases and J 8 bases; nucleotides not matched to a gene: 1. CDR1 is SNHLY and CDR2 is FYNNEI in the germline V gene. The CDR3 contains 12 residues. CDR3 in DNA: TGTGCCAGCAGTGGGGACAGGGGAGGCTACACCTTC. Its translation is CASSGDRGGYTF.

The count of this clone is one. The chain carries TRBV2 and TRBJ1-2; D call uncertain. Germline CDR1 SNHLY, CDR2 FYNNEI. The CDR3 length is 13 residues. Trimming removed 6 bases at V and 8 bases at J, with 16 bases between. CDR3 DNA: TGTGCCAGCAGCGGGTCGGGTTTAGTAGGCTACACCTTC. Residues: CASSGSGLVGYTF.

J is TRBJ2-7 and V is TRBV6-4; 7 bases match TRBD1. The V segment lost 4 bases and the J segment 2 bases; nucleotides outside the gene matches: 8. CDR1 is MRHNA, CDR2 SNTAGT, per germline. The CDR3 contains 15 residues. CDR3 nucleotides: TGTGCCAGCAGTGGCCGGACAGGTAAAACCTACGAGCAGTACTTC. This codes for CASSGRTGKTYEQYF.

The J gene is TRBJ2-7, the V gene TRBV5-8; D gene uncertain. Germline V gives CDR1 SGHTS, CDR2 YDEGEE. The CDR3 is made up of 12 amino acids. V lost 3 bases, J lost 10 bases, and 14 bases lay in between. CDR3 in DNA: TGTGCCAGCAGCTCGCCCCGGGCCCGACAGTACTTC. Protein product: CASSSPRARQYF.

The rearrangement uses TRBV27 and TRBJ2-7; weak D call: TRBD1 (7 bases). The CDR3 sequence is 13 residues long. The germline gives CDR1 MNHEY, CDR2 SMNVEV (reference sequence). V lost 8 bases and J 3 bases, leaving 14 bases between the germline ends. The CDR3 coding sequence is TGTGCCAGCGGACGACAGGGAGGCTACGAGCAGTACTTC. Its translation is CASGRQGGYEQYF.

This clone was counted a single time. The V gene is TRBV25-1, the J gene TRBJ1-1; possibly TRBD1 for D (6 bases). Per germline, CDR1 MGHDK and CDR2 SYGVNS. Trimming cost V 4 bases and J 7 bases, with 13 bases left between them. The CDR3 extends over 13 amino acids. CDR3 in DNA: TGTGCCAGCAGTGCCCACCGGGACAATGAAGCTTTCTTT. Its translation is CASSAHRDNEAFF.

The gene calls are TRBV6-1 and TRBJ2-5; 7 nucleotides agree with TRBD1. Trimming at V came to 7 bases and at J to 1 base, leaving 0 bases not matched to a gene. The CDR3 sequence is 12 residues long. Per the germline V gene, CDR1 is MNHNS and CDR2 is SASEGT. This CDR3 reads CASTGGQETQYF. DNA for the CDR3: TGTGCCAGCACAGGGGGCCAAGAGACCCAGTACTTC.

This clone was counted once. The CDR3 DNA is TGTGCCAGCTCCCACAGAAACTACAATGAGCAGTTCTTC. Its translation: CASSHRNYNEQFF. The chain couples TRBV18 to TRBJ2-1; no reliable D call. The CDR3 is made up of 13 amino acids. The ends were cut back, 6 bases at V and 3 bases at J, with 9 bases in the middle. Germline V gives CDR1 KGHSH, CDR2 LQKENI.

The genes are TRBV9 and TRBJ1-2; D not certain. This CDR3 contains 14 residues. Germline V gives CDR1 SGDLS, CDR2 YYNGEE. V was pared by 0 bases and J by 0 bases, with 6 bases between. As DNA, the CDR3 is TGTGCCAGCAGCGTAGATCCAGCTAACTATGGCTACACCTTC. As protein: CASSVDPANYGYTF.

The chain is built from TRBV7-2 and TRBJ2-5, with TRBD2 matching 14 bases. This CDR3 is 16 amino acids long. In germline, CDR1 is SGHTA, CDR2 FQGNSA. Trimming at V came to 5 bases and at J to 7 bases, leaving 9 bases not matched to a gene. This CDR3 reads CASSRGTSGGDGTQYF. The CDR3 nucleotides read TGTGCCAGCAGCAGAGGGACTAGCGGGGGAGATGGGACCCAGTACTTC.

The V call is TRBV7-9, the J call TRBJ2-7, with 9 bases aligning to TRBD1. Germline V gene data show CDR1 as SEHNR and CDR2 as FQNEAQ (reference sequence). This CDR3 is built from 15 residues. The trim removed 4 bases at V and 5 bases at J, leaving 9 bases unmatched. CDR3 in DNA: TGTGCCAGCAGCTACCCGACAGGGGGACACGACGAGCAGTACTTC. Its protein product is CASSYPTGGHDEQYF.

Comment on this clone: A much larger clone differs from this one at a single base, so this may be a read error. This sample also contains other DNA sequences that code for the same CDR3. J is TRBJ2-2 and V is TRBV7-9; 7 bases map to TRBD1. There are 14 residues in the CDR3. The ends lost 5 bases at V and 2 bases at J; junction bases unmatched: 2. Germline V lookup: CDR1 SEHNR, CDR2 FQNEAQ (reference sequence). The CDR3 DNA is TGTGCCAGCAGCCGGGACAGAAACACCGGGGAGCTGTTTTTT. This gives the protein CASSRDRNTGELFF.

The rearrangement uses TRBV7-9 and TRBJ2-7; 7 bases agree with TRBD1. Per the germline V gene, CDR1 is SEHNR and CDR2 is FQNEAQ (reference sequence). The CDR3 spans 15 residues. The trim removed 4 bases at V and 5 bases at J, leaving 11 bases unmatched. The CDR3 DNA is TGTGCCAGCAGCTCCTTGAGACAGGGTGGTCACGAGCAGTACTTC. Amino acids: CASSSLRQGGHEQYF. Together with reference TRBV7-9 and TRBJ2-7, the CDR3 gives the full variable domain: DTGVSQNPRHKITKRGQNVTFRCDPISEHNRLYWYRQTLGQGPEFLTYFQNEAQLEKSRLLSDRFSAERPKGSFSTLEIQRTEQGDSAMYLCASSSLRQGGHEQYFGPGTRLTVT.